Below are 11 T cell receptor beta chains sequenced from a single sample in a study of T-cell reconstitution after alpha-beta-depleted transplantation in children. As it was prepared, the TCRbeta library received unique molecular identifiers. TCRdb re-called the PCR reads with MiXCR, one entry per CDR3 protein. This table holds more than 550,000 distinct CDR3 sequences, roughly a tenth found once. Source: PBMCs from the stem cell graft donor, taken from the stem cell graft. These TCRs come from a human donor who donated a stem cell graft to a child with acute myeloid leukemia.

In its sample, this clonotype was seen many times. The CDR3 spells CASSQSTRAFDEQFF. CDR3 bases: TGTGCCAGCAGCCAATCAACTAGGGCGTTCGATGAGCAGTTCTTC. The rearrangement uses TRBV4-2 and TRBJ2-1, with a possible D match to TRBD2 (5 bases). From germline, CDR1 is LGHNA and CDR2 YNFKEQ. CDR3 length: 15 amino acids. V lost 2 bases and J lost 8, with 16 bases in between.

This clonotype was seen repeatedly, ten times or more. The rearrangement uses TRBV4-3 and TRBJ2-3; TRBD2 agrees at 9 bases. Trimming cost V 1 base and J 5 bases; bases outside gene matches: 4. This CDR3 region has 15 residues. CDR1 and CDR2 from the germline V gene are LGHNA and YSLEER. CDR3 residues: CASSQGLAVGDTQYF. CDR3 DNA sequence: TGCGCCAGCAGCCAAGGACTAGCGGTCGGAGATACGCAGTATTTT.

This clonotype came up a few times. This sequence joins TRBV5-1 and TRBJ2-1, with TRBD2 matching over 16 bases. CDR1 and CDR2 from the germline V gene are SGHRS and YFSETQ. The CDR3 has 17 amino acids. V lost 4 bases and J lost 7; bases outside the gene matches: 8. CDR3 nucleotide sequence: TGCGCCAGCAGCCCTACGGGACTAGCGGGAGGGCCAAATGAGCAGTTCTTC. Encoded protein: CASSPTGLAGGPNEQFF.

In its sample, this clonotype was seen many times. The rearrangement joins TRBV7-9 to TRBJ2-1, with 7 nucleotides matching TRBD1. Trimming cost V 0 bases and J 5 bases; bases outside gene matches: 7. In germline, CDR1 is SEHNR, CDR2 FQNEAQ (reference sequence). The CDR3 loop spans 16 amino acids. The CDR3 here is CASSLAGGGRDNEQFF. Here the CDR3 DNA reads TGTGCCAGCAGCTTAGCAGGGGGCGGGCGAGACAATGAGCAGTTCTTC.

The chain combines TRBV20-1 with TRBJ2-1; 9 nucleotides line up with TRBD2. The CDR3 extends over 14 amino acids. Germline loops: CDR1 DFQATT, CDR2 SNEGSKA (reference sequence). V shed 3 bases and J 10 bases; nucleotides not matched to a gene: 10. Here the CDR3 DNA reads TGCAGTGCTAGCAAACCGTTTAGCGGGAGAGAGCAGTTCTTC. Residues: CSASKPFSGREQFF.

This clonotype showed up just a few times. The chain links TRBV4-2 to TRBJ2-7; 7 bases agree with TRBD1. This CDR3 contains 19 residues. The ends lost 2 bases at V and 0 bases at J; junction bases unmatched: 16. The germline V gene has CDR1 LGHNA and CDR2 YNFKEQ. CDR3: CASSQRQGARGHLSYEQYF. The CDR3 DNA sequence: TGTGCCAGCAGCCAAAGACAGGGAGCAAGGGGGCATCTCTCCTACGAGCAGTACTTC.

Comment on this clonotype: A junction boundary mismatches the germline segment, possibly from a read error. V usage is TRBV7-9 and J usage is TRBJ2-7; TRBD2 matches 7 bases. Germline CDR1 is SEHNR and CDR2 is FQNEAQ (reference sequence). This CDR3 has 14 amino acids. CDR3 sequence reads: CASSVAGGGAEQYF. CDR3 nucleotide sequence: TGTGCCAGCAGCGTAGCTGGGGGAGGGGCCGAGCAGTACTTC.

CDR3 residues: CASSPWISGGTYEQYF. The CDR3 nucleotides read TGTGCCAGCAGTCCCTGGATCTCCGGTGGTACCTACGAGCAGTACTTC. The chain recombines TRBV27 with TRBJ2-7; D unclear. Germline V gene lookup returns CDR1 MNHEY and CDR2 SMNVEV (reference sequence). Trimming removed 5 bases from V and 2 bases from J, with 19 bases in between. This CDR3 spans 16 amino acids.

CDR3 amino acids: CASSPLRYGTEAFF. DNA of the CDR3: TGCGCCAGCAGCCCCCTAAGGTACGGGACTGAAGCTTTCTTT. This chain links TRBV4-1 with TRBJ1-1; no firm D call. CDR1 and CDR2 from the germline V gene are MGHRA and YSYEKL. Trimming cost V 4 bases and J 5 bases, with 14 bases left between them. This CDR3 region has 14 residues.

This sequence joins TRBV12-3 or TRBV12-4 and TRBJ1-2; D is ambiguous. Trimming stripped 5 bases from V and 7 bases from J, with 14 bases between. The CDR3 runs 13 residues. The CDR3 nucleotides are TGTGCCAGCAGTCCCCGAGGGCAGGTTGGCTACACCTTC. It is translated as CASSPRGQVGYTF.

This clonotype has only a few counts. This chain links TRBV2 with TRBJ1-2; D gene ambiguous. This CDR3 has 13 amino acids. CDR1 and CDR2 from the germline V gene are SNHLY and FYNNEI. V lost 1 base to trimming and J lost 8 bases, with 11 bases between them. The CDR3 DNA reads as TGTGCCAGCAGTGAAGAGGGATCCATGGGCTACACCTTC. Its protein is CASSEEGSMGYTF.